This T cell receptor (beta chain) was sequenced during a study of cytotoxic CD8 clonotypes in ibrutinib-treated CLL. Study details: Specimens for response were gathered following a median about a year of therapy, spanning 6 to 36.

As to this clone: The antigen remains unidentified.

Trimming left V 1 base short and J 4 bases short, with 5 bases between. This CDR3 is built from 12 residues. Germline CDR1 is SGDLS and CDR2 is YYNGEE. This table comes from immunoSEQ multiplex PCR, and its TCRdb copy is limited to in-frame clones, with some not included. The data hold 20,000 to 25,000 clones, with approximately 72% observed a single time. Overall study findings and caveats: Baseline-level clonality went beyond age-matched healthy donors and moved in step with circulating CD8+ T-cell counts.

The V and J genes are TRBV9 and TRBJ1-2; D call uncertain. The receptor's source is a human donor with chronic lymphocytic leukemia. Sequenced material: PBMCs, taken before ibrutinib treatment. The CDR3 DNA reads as TGTGCCAGCAGCGTAAGTAGCTATGGCTACACCTTC. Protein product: CASSVSSYGYTF.